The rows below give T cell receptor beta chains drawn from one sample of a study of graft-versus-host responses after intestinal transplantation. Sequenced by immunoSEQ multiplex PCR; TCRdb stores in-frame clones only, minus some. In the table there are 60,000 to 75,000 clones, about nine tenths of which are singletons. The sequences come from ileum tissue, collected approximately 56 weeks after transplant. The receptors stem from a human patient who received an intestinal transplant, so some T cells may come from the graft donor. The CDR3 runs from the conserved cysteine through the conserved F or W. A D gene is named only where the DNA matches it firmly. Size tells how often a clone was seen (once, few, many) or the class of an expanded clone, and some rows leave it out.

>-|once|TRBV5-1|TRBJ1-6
CASSQGSNSPLHF
TGCGCCAGCTCGCAGGGGAGTAATTCACCCCTCCACTTT
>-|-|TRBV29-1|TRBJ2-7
CSVRDGPYEQYF
TGCAGCGTTCGGGACGGACCCTACGAGCAGTACTTC
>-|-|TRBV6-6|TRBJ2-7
CASSYEGSSYEQYF
TGTGCCAGCAGTTACGAGGGGAGCTCCTACGAGCAGTACTTC
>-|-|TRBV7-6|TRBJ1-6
CASSLGSANSPLHF
TGTGCCAGCAGCTTGGGGTCAGCTAATTCACCCCTCCACTTT
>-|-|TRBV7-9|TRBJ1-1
CASSLGATEAFF
TGTGCCAGCAGCTTAGGTGCCACTGAAGCTTTCTTT
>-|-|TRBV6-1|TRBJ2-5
CASRPQGGETQYF
TGTGCCAGCAGACCCCAGGGGGGAGAGACCCAGTACTTC
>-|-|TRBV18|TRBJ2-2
CASSRTNTGELFF
TGTGCCAGCTCACGGACGAACACCGGGGAGCTGTTTTTT
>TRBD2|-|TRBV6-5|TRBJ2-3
CASRTSETDTQYF
TGTGCCAGCAGGACTAGCGAGACAGATACGCAGTATTTT
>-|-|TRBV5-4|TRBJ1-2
CASSQDTEAFYGYTF
TGTGCCAGCAGCCAAGATACGGAGGCTTTCTATGGCTACACCTTC
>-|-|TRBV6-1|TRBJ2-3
CAGQGTQYF
TGTGCCGGCCAGGGCACGCAGTATTTT
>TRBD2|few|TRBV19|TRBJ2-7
CASSPRGGSYEQYF
TGTGCCAGTAGTCCCCGGGGGGGCTCCTACGAGCAGTACTTC
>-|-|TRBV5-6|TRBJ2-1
CASSLVSDEQFF
TGTGCCAGCAGCTTGGTAAGTGATGAGCAGTTCTTC
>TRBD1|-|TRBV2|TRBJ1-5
CASKTGTGAGQPQHF
TGTGCCAGCAAAACCGGGACAGGGGCCGGACAGCCCCAGCATTTT
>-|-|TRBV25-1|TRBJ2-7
CASRPYGGFRGGGEQYF
TGTGCCAGCAGACCCTACGGCGGGTTTAGGGGGGGAGGCGAGCAGTACTTC
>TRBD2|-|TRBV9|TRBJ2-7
CASSVARLAGEQYF
TGTGCCAGCAGCGTAGCCCGACTAGCAGGCGAGCAGTACTTC
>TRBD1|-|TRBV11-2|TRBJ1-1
CASSRNRDRGGRNTEAFF
TGTGCCAGCAGCAGAAACCGGGACAGGGGCGGGAGGAACACTGAAGCTTTCTTT